The present T cell receptor (beta chain) was sequenced within a study of metastatic and nonmetastatic thyroid tumors. Every patient was untreated before thyroid surgery. In the source study's methods: Clinicopathological groups differed in CDR3, with these differences serving to build a distant-metastasis classifier for papillary thyroid cancer. TCRdb reprocessed the PCR reads using MiXCR. In this record, the V and J calls reflect TCRdb's handling and not the investigators' own analysis. The sample records approximately 39,000 clones, less than 25% being singletons. General study results and limits: As reported, TCR beta diversity in blood and tumor was significantly higher in malignant thyroid tumors than in benign nodules.

Turning to this clone: Antigen: not known. One end of the junction varies from germline; a read error may be responsible.

Sequencing was carried out using blood. This TCR was sampled from a female donor with papillary thyroid cancer or a benign thyroid nodule (not recorded which). Some clones in this sample may be carry-over from other donors' samples.

DNA for the CDR3: TGTGCCAGCAGCTTAGCAGGGAGCAAAGATACGCAGTATTTT. Translating gives CASSLAGSKDTQYF. The genes are TRBV5-4 and TRBJ2-3; possibly TRBD1 or TRBD2 for D (5 bases each). This CDR3 is 14 amino acids long. The V gene's germline CDR1 is SGHNT and CDR2 YYREEE (reference sequence). Using reference TRBV5-4 and TRBJ2-3 for the parts outside the CDR3, the full variable domain is ETGVTQSPTHLIKTRGQQVTLRCSSQSGHNTVSWYQQALGQGPQFIFQYYREEENGRGNFPPRFSGLQFPNYSSELNVNALELDDSALYLCASSLAGSKDTQYFGPGTRLTVL.